This T cell receptor (beta chain) appears in the sequencing data of a study of blood T cells in healthy people across ages. Study results and limitations: Compared with aged donors, long-lived donors showed fewer expanded clones, suggesting selection.

Points on this clonotype: The antigen remains unidentified.

With a J-beta primer mix and a sample-barcoded 5' primer, a second PCR ran about 7 to 11 cycles. TCRdb ran MiXCR on the 5' RACE reads and lists one entry per CDR3 protein. The sample includes approximately 1.5 million distinct CDR3 sequences, approximately 42% of them seen just once. The CDR3 totals 14 residues. With 0 bases clipped from V and 5 bases from J, the junction kept 4 bases outside the gene matches. Germline V gives CDR1 SGHRS, CDR2 YFSETQ. Peripheral blood, around 10 milliliters per donor, was collected. This TCR was sampled from a woman between 18 and 30 years old in good health. V gene TRBV5-1 combines with J gene TRBJ1-1; 7 nucleotides line up with TRBD1. The sample comprised blood. The CDR3 spells CASSLAQGETEAFF. CDR3 DNA: TGCGCCAGCAGCTTGGCGCAGGGGGAAACTGAAGCTTTCTTT.